The rows below give T cell receptor beta chains drawn from one sample of a study of T cells in Graves' hyperthyroidism and ophthalmopathy. Via MiXCR, TCRdb re-called the multiplex PCR reads, giving one row per CDR3 protein. Altogether around 700,000 distinct CDR3 sequences are present, under 20% being singletons, with the ten largest covering 15% to 20%. Material for sequencing was blood. These receptors were obtained from a woman in her forties or fifties with Graves' hyperthyroidism that later progressed to Graves' ophthalmopathy. The CDR3 runs from the conserved cysteine through the conserved F or W. D genes are given only for firm matches. Rows give clone size only sometimes, using once, few, many, or a class for an expanded clone.

D	J	size	V	CDR3	DNA
-	TRBJ1-3	many	TRBV12-3/TRBV12-4	CASSGGINTIYF	TGTGCCAGCAGTGGAGGGATAAACACCATATATTTT
TRBD1	TRBJ1-2	-	TRBV6-1	CASSHESDRYSEGYTF	TGTGCCAGCAGCCACGAATCGGACAGGTACTCTGAAGGCTACACCTTC
-	TRBJ1-5	-	TRBV20-1	CSARGYSNQPQHF	TGCAGTGCTAGGGGTTATAGCAATCAGCCCCAGCATTTT
TRBD1	TRBJ1-4	few	TRBV6-6	CASSYAAAGSTGGTDEKLFF	TGTGCCAGCAGTTACGCAGCGGCCGGTTCGACAGGGGGTACTGATGAAAAACTGTTTTTT
TRBD1	TRBJ2-1	many	TRBV11-3	CASSGQGLSSYNEQFF	TGTGCCAGCAGCGGACAGGGGCTGAGCTCCTACAATGAGCAGTTCTTC
-	TRBJ2-5	-	TRBV28	CASTRFQGLRETQYF	TGTGCCAGCACCCGGTTCCAGGGGCTAAGAGAGACCCAGTACTTC
TRBD1	TRBJ1-2	few	TRBV29-1	CSVEPTGDYGYTF	TGCAGCGTTGAACCTACAGGGGACTATGGCTACACCTTC
-	TRBJ2-5	many	TRBV30	CAWSVWGREKYF	TGTGCCTGGAGTGTATGGGGAAGAGAAAAGTACTTC
-	TRBJ2-2	few	TRBV11-2	CASSFALGQGGNTGELFF	TGTGCCAGCAGCTTCGCCCTAGGTCAGGGGGGTAACACCGGGGAGCTGTTTTTT
TRBD1	TRBJ1-2	-	TRBV20-1	CSARDLLTGNGYTF	TGCAGTGCTAGAGATCTCCTGACAGGGAATGGCTACACCTTC
-	TRBJ1-5	-	TRBV6-5	CASSYKAAGNQPQHF	TGTGCCAGCAGTTACAAAGCGGCTGGCAATCAGCCCCAGCATTTT
TRBD2	TRBJ2-5	-	TRBV6-1	CASRDGGAPETQYF	TGTGCCAGCAGGGACGGGGGGGCCCCGGAGACCCAGTACTTC
TRBD1	TRBJ1-1	-	TRBV4-2	CASSQTGTAIGTEAFF	TGTGCCAGCAGCCAAACCGGGACAGCGATCGGGACTGAAGCTTTCTTT
-	TRBJ1-5	-	TRBV4-1	CASSQSWGDNQPQHF	TGCGCCAGCAGCCAATCCTGGGGTGATAATCAGCCCCAGCATTTT
TRBD1	TRBJ2-7	few	TRBV10-3	CAAGTGESYEQYF	TGTGCCGCCGGGACAGGGGAGTCCTACGAGCAGTACTTC
TRBD2	TRBJ2-5	many	TRBV12-3/TRBV12-4	CASSPGLAGAETQYF	TGTGCCAGCAGTCCAGGACTAGCGGGGGCGGAGACCCAGTACTTC
-	TRBJ1-1	few	TRBV19	CASTPWRGGRAEAFF	TGTGCCAGTACCCCATGGAGGGGGGGCAGAGCGGAAGCTTTCTTT
-	TRBJ2-3	few	TRBV5-1	CASSPLEGGTDTQYF	TGCGCCAGCAGCCCGTTAGAGGGCGGCACAGATACGCAGTATTTT
TRBD1	TRBJ2-1	few	TRBV7-3	CASSQTGTGGAREQFF	TGTGCCAGCAGCCAAACCGGGACAGGGGGGGCGAGGGAGCAGTTCTTC
-	TRBJ2-5	-	TRBV3-1	CASSQGAHQETQYF	TGTGCCAGCAGCCAAGGGGCGCACCAAGAGACCCAGTACTTC
-	TRBJ2-7	-	TRBV7-9	CASSHRGSYEQYF	TGTGCCAGCAGCCATCGGGGCTCCTACGAGCAGTACTTC
TRBD2	TRBJ2-7	many	TRBV18	CASSPPTSGGTYEQYF	TGTGCCAGCTCACCACCGACTAGCGGGGGGACCTACGAGCAGTACTTC
-	TRBJ2-1	many	TRBV9	CASSTQRGFSYNEQFF	TGTGCCAGCAGCACACAACGCGGTTTCTCCTACAATGAGCAGTTCTTC
TRBD1	TRBJ1-2	few	TRBV9	CASSVGQGRYGYTF	TGTGCCAGCAGCGTAGGACAGGGTCGCTATGGCTACACCTTC
TRBD1	TRBJ1-2	many	TRBV2	CASYGTGGPRDGYTF	TGTGCCAGCTACGGGACAGGAGGACCCAGAGATGGCTACACCTTC
-	TRBJ2-3	many	TRBV7-3	CASSPGTPSADTQYF	TGTGCCAGCAGCCCCGGGACTCCCTCCGCAGATACGCAGTATTTT
-	TRBJ1-4	-	TRBV3-1	CASSQDGAGSEKLFF	TGTGCCAGCAGCCAAGATGGGGCAGGGAGTGAAAAACTGTTTTTT
-	TRBJ2-7	-	TRBV9	CASSPRPGQVSHRNTYEQYF	TGTGCCAGCAGCCCACGGCCGGGGCAAGTGTCGCACCGAAATACCTACGAGCAGTACTTC
-	TRBJ1-2	-	TRBV3-1	CASSQGGLRGYGYTF	TGTGCCAGCAGCCAGGGGGGCCTCCGCGGCTATGGCTACACCTTC
TRBD1	TRBJ1-5	many	TRBV28	CASSTRTGSVAQPQHF	TGTGCCAGCAGTACCCGGACAGGCTCCGTGGCTCAGCCCCAGCATTTT
-	TRBJ1-5	many	TRBV18	CASSPHSNQPQHF	TGTGCCAGCTCACCGCATAGCAATCAGCCCCAGCATTTT
-	TRBJ2-7	-	TRBV7-7	CASSPRGAAGTYEQYF	TGTGCTAGCAGCCCCCGGGGTGCCGCGGGGACCTACGAGCAGTACTTC
TRBD1	TRBJ2-7	-	TRBV28	CASSIPGTANEQYF	TGTGCCAGCAGTATACCCGGGACAGCCAACGAGCAGTACTTC
-	TRBJ1-2	-	TRBV4-1	CASSQDLRVRTNYGYTF	TGCGCCAGCAGCCAAGATCTCCGGGTGCGGACTAACTATGGCTACACCTTC
TRBD1	TRBJ1-5	-	TRBV29-1	CSVTGEDQPQHF	TGCAGCGTGACAGGGGAGGATCAGCCCCAGCATTTT
-	TRBJ1-2	-	TRBV20-1	CSARDQQGFGYTF	TGCAGTGCTAGAGATCAACAGGGTTTTGGCTACACCTTC
-	TRBJ1-5	-	TRBV10-2	CASSEGTTSNQPQHF	TGCGCCAGCAGTGAGGGGACGACTAGCAATCAGCCCCAGCATTTT
-	TRBJ2-3	few	TRBV27	CASSPDSQTDTQYF	TGTGCCAGCAGTCCGGACAGTCAGACAGATACGCAGTATTTT
-	TRBJ1-5	many	TRBV2	CASSELRVRNQPQHF	TGTGCCAGCAGTGAGCTTAGGGTGCGCAATCAGCCCCAGCATTTT
TRBD1	TRBJ2-7	many	TRBV6-5	CASSYGDRYYEQYF	TGTGCCAGCAGTTACGGGGACAGATACTACGAGCAGTACTTC
-	TRBJ2-7	-	TRBV11-2	CASSGPAYEQYF	TGTGCCAGCTCGGGGCCGGCCTACGAGCAGTACTTC
TRBD2	TRBJ2-7	many	TRBV11-2	CASRRAGDHSYEQYF	TGTGCCAGCAGGCGGGCGGGGGACCACTCCTACGAGCAGTACTTC